The sequence of this T cell receptor (beta chain) was determined in a study of blood T cells in healthy people across ages. General observations from the study: The long-lived group displayed more naive CD4+ cells, plus higher diversity, than the aged donors did. Strong correlation was found linking TCR beta diversity to naive T cell percentage. Significant beta diversity loss was already apparent by age roughly 44, declining roughly linearly.

Trimming removed 6 bases at V and 3 bases at J, with 9 bases between. CDR3 length: 14 residues. Germline V gene sequence: CDR1 MNHNS, CDR2 SASEGT. This clonotype was counted a few times. Its target is not known. Combining a sample-barcoded 5' primer with a J-beta primer mix, a second PCR ran for about 6 to 12 cycles. Each cDNA molecule received a tag from a template-switch adaptor that had 12 random nucleotides. TCRdb independently ran MiXCR on the 5' RACE reads; one entry per CDR3 protein. The sample has 700,000 to 850,000 distinct CDR3 sequences; 30% to 45% are singletons. The receptor was isolated from a man between 18 and 29 years old in good health. The sequencing input was blood. V and J are TRBV6-1 and TRBJ2-6; D unclear. CDR3 sequence: CASRQGIGANVLTF. CDR3 DNA: TGTGCCAGCAGACAAGGGATTGGGGCCAACGTCCTGACTTTC.